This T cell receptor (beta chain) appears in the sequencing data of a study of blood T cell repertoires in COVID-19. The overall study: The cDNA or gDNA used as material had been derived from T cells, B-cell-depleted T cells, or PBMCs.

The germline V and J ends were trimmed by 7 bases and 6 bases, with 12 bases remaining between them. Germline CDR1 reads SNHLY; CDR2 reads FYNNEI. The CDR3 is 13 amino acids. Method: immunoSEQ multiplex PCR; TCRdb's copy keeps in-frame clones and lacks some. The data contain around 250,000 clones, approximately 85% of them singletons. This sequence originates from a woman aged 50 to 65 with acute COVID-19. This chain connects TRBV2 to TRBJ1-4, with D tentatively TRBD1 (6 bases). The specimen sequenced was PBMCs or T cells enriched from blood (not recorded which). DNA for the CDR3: TGTGCCAGCAAAAGGGGGAGCGATGAAAAACTGTTTTTT. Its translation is CASKRGSDEKLFF.